The text below deals with one T cell receptor (beta chain). The data belong to a study of control samples from healthy donors and cancer patients. Trimming took 4 bases from V and 0 from J, leaving 6 bases between them. The CDR3 totals 13 residues. The germline V gene has CDR1 KGHSH and CDR2 LQKENI. Generated by immunoSEQ multiplex PCR, the TCRdb table keeps only in-frame clones and is missing some. The sample records 120,000 to 150,000 clones, about nine tenths being singletons. The receptor was derived from a young man in good health. The rearrangement links TRBV18 to TRBJ1-1; D is perhaps TRBD1 (5 bases). Sequenced input: blood. The CDR3 DNA sequence: TGTGCCAGCTCACAAGGGGTGAACACTGAAGCTTTCTTT. Its protein product is CASSQGVNTEAFF.